This T cell receptor beta chain was found in a study of blood T cell repertoires in COVID-19. CDR3 length: 15 residues. The ends lost 4 bases at V and 7 bases at J; junction bases unmatched: 8. Per germline, CDR1 SGHRS and CDR2 YFSETQ. Method: immunoSEQ multiplex PCR; TCRdb's copy keeps in-frame clones and lacks some. The sample has around 99,000 clones; 75% to 90% are singletons. The sample taken for sequencing was peripheral blood. The chain couples TRBV5-1 to TRBJ1-6; 7 bases are shared with TRBD1. The sequence came from a woman in her sixties or seventies with acute or convalescent COVID-19. CDR3 nucleotides: TGCGCCAGCAGCCCGACAGGGAAGAGGAATTCACCCCTCCACTTT. Translated: CASSPTGKRNSPLHF.